This T cell receptor (beta chain) is from a study of T cell responses to AZD1222 COVID-19 vaccine. The study, taken as a whole, reports: Reportedly, nearly half the spike-specific TCRs target unmutated variant regions. Clonal diversity may have been underestimated in mostly white British donors.

Regarding this clone: Its specificity is unknown.

Profiling relied on immunoSEQ multiplex PCR, and the TCRdb table lists in-frame clones only, not all of them. The sample gives 150,000 to 200,000 clones, 85% to 90% of which show up once; roughly 4% is in the top ten. Trimming took 0 bases from V and 4 from J, leaving 7 bases between them. The V gene's germline CDR1 is LNHNV and CDR2 YYDKDF (reference sequence). This CDR3 has 15 residues. Material: peripheral blood, obtained 28 days after the second dose of the MenACWY control vaccine. The chain has TRBV15 and TRBJ2-6; D ambiguous. This clonotype originated in an adult who received the MenACWY meningococcal vaccine as a control. The CDR3 DNA is TGTGCCACCAGCAGAGACGACTCCGGGGCCAACGTCCTGACTTTC. Its translation: CATSRDDSGANVLTF.